The present entry profiles one TCR beta chain with its context. Its antigen is still unknown. This sample is drawn from a study of cytomegalovirus exposure and HLA in healthy donors. Overall study findings and caveats: Fewer N-insertions than the roughly 600-donor mean were reportedly shown by an Asian-associated ancestry cluster in a later analysis. The authors enumerated 150 to 200 TCR beta chains as linked to cytomegalovirus. Analyses of presence/absence relied on an assumption of roughly uniform sequencing depth across donors.

60 Vbeta and 13 Jbeta primers were used in PCR. The method was immunoSEQ multiplex PCR; TCRdb's version includes in-frame clones alone and lacks a portion of them. The sample holds about 100,000 clones, about 75% seen once. At sampling all donors were nominally healthy, likely with unrecorded immune exposures. V was pared by 0 bases and J by 4 bases, with 10 bases between. This CDR3 comprises 15 residues. The V gene's germline CDR1 is SGHRS and CDR2 YFSETQ. Source material: PBMCs. The clonotype was recovered from a male donor in good health and CMV-seropositive. The chain uses TRBV5-1 and TRBJ2-2; D is perhaps TRBD2 (5 bases). CDR3 protein: CASSLDGLPTGELFF. The CDR3, as DNA: TGCGCCAGCAGCTTGGACGGACTCCCCACCGGGGAGCTGTTTTTT.